A selection of T cell receptor beta chains follows, all from one sample in a study of blood T cell repertoires in COVID-19. Data came from immunoSEQ multiplex PCR; TCRdb stores just in-frame clones and leaves some out. This table holds some 97,000 clones, roughly 85% found once. Sequenced material: peripheral blood. The receptors come from an older woman with acute or convalescent COVID-19. The CDR3 runs from the conserved cysteine through the conserved F or W.

CDR3: CASSQPGQETQYF
V: TRBV7-2
J: TRBJ2-5

CDR3: CASSLNGGRDSPLHF
V: TRBV7-3
J: TRBJ1-6

CDR3: CATTPTGQTNYGYTF
V: TRBV19
J: TRBJ1-2

CDR3: CASSTTGGEQFF
V: TRBV19
J: TRBJ2-1

CDR3: CASSQTGGTGANVLTF
V: TRBV7-3
J: TRBJ2-6

CDR3: CASSSAGEPQHF
V: TRBV12-3/TRBV12-4
J: TRBJ1-5

CDR3: CASSSWTSGGTDTQYF
V: TRBV28
J: TRBJ2-3

CDR3: CASHLGQGGEQFF
V: TRBV19
J: TRBJ2-1

CDR3: CAWRESYTEAFF
V: TRBV30
J: TRBJ1-1

CDR3: CASSLDRDTEAFF
V: TRBV19
J: TRBJ1-1

CDR3: CASSLGTGADTQYF
V: TRBV7-9
J: TRBJ2-3

CDR3: CASSGQGGNTIYF
V: TRBV12-3/TRBV12-4
J: TRBJ1-3

CDR3: CASGQQGFEAFF
V: TRBV12-5
J: TRBJ1-1

CDR3: CASSPSGLNEKLFF
V: TRBV6-6
J: TRBJ1-4

CDR3: CASSFLAGPSTDTQYF
V: TRBV7-3
J: TRBJ2-3

CDR3: CASSPLRTGSATGELFF
V: TRBV18
J: TRBJ2-2

CDR3: CASRGTSGAYNEQFF
V: TRBV25-1
J: TRBJ2-1

CDR3: CASSVVTGAGDEQFF
V: TRBV9
J: TRBJ2-1

CDR3: CASSLEGVTSPLHF
V: TRBV5-4
J: TRBJ1-6

CDR3: CASRTQGLNTEAFF
V: TRBV6-5
J: TRBJ1-1

CDR3: CATIQGGSNQPQHF
V: TRBV28
J: TRBJ1-5

CDR3: CASSHPAGRGETQYF
V: TRBV7-6
J: TRBJ2-5

CDR3: CASSLDRQNQPQHF
V: TRBV19
J: TRBJ1-5

CDR3: CASSQDRGGNRDGYTF
V: TRBV4-3
J: TRBJ1-2

CDR3: CASSARNRAGELFF
V: TRBV19
J: TRBJ2-2

CDR3: CASSLGSGGKYNEQFF
V: TRBV7-8
J: TRBJ2-1

CDR3: CATSRDYSNGELFF
V: TRBV15
J: TRBJ2-2

CDR3: CASSVASTGGNRLDTEAFF
V: TRBV9
J: TRBJ1-1

CDR3: CASSSRLTGGGHHEQYF
V: TRBV7-9
J: TRBJ2-7

CDR3: CASSLGQGGYTF
V: TRBV7-9
J: TRBJ1-2

CDR3: CASNTGWSGELFF
V: TRBV27
J: TRBJ2-2

CDR3: CASSRTGYEQYF
V: TRBV5-1
J: TRBJ2-7

CDR3: CASSGRWEGGNQPQHF
V: TRBV6-1
J: TRBJ1-5

CDR3: CASSLASDTEAFF
V: TRBV12-3/TRBV12-4
J: TRBJ1-1

CDR3: CASSEESGQPQHF
V: TRBV6-4
J: TRBJ1-5

CDR3: CASSRRDSRQETQYF
V: TRBV5-1
J: TRBJ2-5

CDR3: CASSLMGQGGEKLFF
V: TRBV19
J: TRBJ1-4

CDR3: CASSQLTGSGGQETQYF
V: TRBV11-2
J: TRBJ2-5

CDR3: CASSERGGARTGELFF
V: TRBV10-1
J: TRBJ2-2

CDR3: CASSPGIISNQPQHF
V: TRBV19
J: TRBJ1-5

CDR3: CASSSYEDRTAGNTIYF
V: TRBV7-8
J: TRBJ1-3

CDR3: CASSPVGEAYVLTF
V: TRBV9
J: TRBJ2-6

CDR3: CASSGTANTEAFF
V: TRBV12-3/TRBV12-4
J: TRBJ1-1

CDR3: CASSREGGITEAFF
V: TRBV11-1
J: TRBJ1-1

CDR3: CASSRQRSSGNTIYF
V: TRBV19
J: TRBJ1-3

CDR3: CAWSVGELYNSPLHF
V: TRBV30
J: TRBJ1-6